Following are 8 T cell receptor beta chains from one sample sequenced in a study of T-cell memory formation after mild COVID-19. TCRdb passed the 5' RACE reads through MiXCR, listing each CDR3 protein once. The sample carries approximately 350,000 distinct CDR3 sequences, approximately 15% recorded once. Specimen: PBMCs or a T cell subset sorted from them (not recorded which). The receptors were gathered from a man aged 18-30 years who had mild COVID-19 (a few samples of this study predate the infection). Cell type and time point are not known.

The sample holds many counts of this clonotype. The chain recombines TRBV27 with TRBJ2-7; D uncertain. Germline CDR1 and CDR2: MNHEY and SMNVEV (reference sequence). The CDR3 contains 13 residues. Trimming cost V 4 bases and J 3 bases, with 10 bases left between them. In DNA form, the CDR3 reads TGTGCCAGCAGTTCGTTCCCTGGCTACGAGCAGTACTTC. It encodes CASSSFPGYEQYF.

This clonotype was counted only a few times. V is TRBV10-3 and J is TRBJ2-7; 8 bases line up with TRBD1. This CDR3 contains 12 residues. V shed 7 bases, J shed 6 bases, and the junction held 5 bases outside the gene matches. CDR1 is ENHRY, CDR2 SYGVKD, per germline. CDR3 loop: CAITPTGAEQYF. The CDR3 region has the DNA TGTGCCATCACCCCGACAGGGGCCGAGCAGTACTTC.

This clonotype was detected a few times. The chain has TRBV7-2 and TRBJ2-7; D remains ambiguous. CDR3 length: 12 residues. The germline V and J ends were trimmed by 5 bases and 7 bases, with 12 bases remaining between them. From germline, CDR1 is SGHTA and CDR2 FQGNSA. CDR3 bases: TGTGCCAGCAGCCCGGACGGCCGGGAGCAGTACTTC. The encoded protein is CASSPDGREQYF.

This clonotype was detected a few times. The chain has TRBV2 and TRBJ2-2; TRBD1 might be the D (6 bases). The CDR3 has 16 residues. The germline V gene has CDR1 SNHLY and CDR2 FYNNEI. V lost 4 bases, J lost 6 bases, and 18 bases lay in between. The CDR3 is CASSGGSQRGSGELFF. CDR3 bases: TGTGCCAGCAGTGGGGGGAGCCAGAGGGGGTCCGGGGAGCTGTTTTTT.

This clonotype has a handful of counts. For the CDR3, the DNA is TGTGCCAGCAGCTTAGCGGATACCGATGGCTACACCTTC. It encodes CASSLADTDGYTF. This sequence joins TRBV7-9 and TRBJ1-2; D remains ambiguous. Trimming left V 0 bases short and J 6 bases short, with 8 bases between. Germline CDR1 SEHNR, CDR2 FQNEAQ (reference sequence). CDR3 size: 13 residues.

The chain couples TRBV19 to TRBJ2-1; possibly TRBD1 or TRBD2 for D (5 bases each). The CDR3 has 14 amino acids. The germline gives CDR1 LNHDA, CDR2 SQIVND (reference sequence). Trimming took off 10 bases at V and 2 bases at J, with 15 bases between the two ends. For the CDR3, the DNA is TGTGCCACCTGGGGTCGAGGGGCCTACAATGAGCAGTTCTTC. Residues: CATWGRGAYNEQFF.

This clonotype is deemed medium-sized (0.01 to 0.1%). DNA for the CDR3: TGTGCCAGCAGTGACATCGGAGACAGTCACGAGCAGTACTTC. This translates into CASSDIGDSHEQYF. The chain is built from TRBV6-4 and TRBJ2-7, with D possibly TRBD1 on 5 matching bases. Germline lookup yields CDR1 MRHNA and CDR2 SNTAGT. Trimming stripped 2 bases from V and 5 bases from J, with 13 bases between. This CDR3 spans 14 amino acids.

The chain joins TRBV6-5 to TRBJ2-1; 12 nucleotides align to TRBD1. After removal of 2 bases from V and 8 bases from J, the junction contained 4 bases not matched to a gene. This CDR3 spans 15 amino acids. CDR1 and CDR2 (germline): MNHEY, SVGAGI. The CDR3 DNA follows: TGTGCCAGCAGTTACAGGGACAGGGGGCCTGATGAGCAGTTCTTC. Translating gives CASSYRDRGPDEQFF.